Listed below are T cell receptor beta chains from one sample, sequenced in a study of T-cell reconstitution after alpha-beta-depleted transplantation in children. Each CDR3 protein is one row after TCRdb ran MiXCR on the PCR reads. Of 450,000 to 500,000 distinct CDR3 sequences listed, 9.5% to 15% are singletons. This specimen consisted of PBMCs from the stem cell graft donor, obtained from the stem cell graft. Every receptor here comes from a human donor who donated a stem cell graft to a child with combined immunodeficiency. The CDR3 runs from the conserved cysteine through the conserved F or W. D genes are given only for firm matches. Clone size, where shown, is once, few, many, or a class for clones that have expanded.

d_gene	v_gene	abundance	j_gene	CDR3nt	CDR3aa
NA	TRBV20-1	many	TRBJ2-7	TGCAGTGTGGAATCGGGTTCCTACGAGCAGTACTTC	CSVESGSYEQYF
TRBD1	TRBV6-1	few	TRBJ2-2	TGTGCCAGCAGCCCCTGGGGACAGCTTACCGGGGAGCTGTTTTTT	CASSPWGQLTGELFF
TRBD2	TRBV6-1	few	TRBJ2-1	TGTGCCAGCAGTGAAGCGGGAGGGCCAGGCAATGAGCAGTTCTTC	CASSEAGGPGNEQFF
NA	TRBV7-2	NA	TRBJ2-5	TGTGCCAGCAGCCAAGATGACCGCCTCGCGCAGACCCAGTACTTC	CASSQDDRLAQTQYF
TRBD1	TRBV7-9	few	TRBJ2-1	TGTGCCAGCAGCCCCAGGACAGGGGCCCTGTACAATGAGCAGTTCTTC	CASSPRTGALYNEQFF
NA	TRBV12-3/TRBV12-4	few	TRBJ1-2	TGTGCCAGCAGTTTAGCGTGGCAGGGCCACTATGGCTACACCTTC	CASSLAWQGHYGYTF
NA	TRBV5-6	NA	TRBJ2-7	TGTGCCAGCAGCTGGGCCCCGCCGAGCTCCTACGAGCAGTACTTC	CASSWAPPSSYEQYF
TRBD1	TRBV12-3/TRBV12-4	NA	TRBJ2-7	TGTGCCAGCAGTCCCACAGGGGGCGTAGACGAGCAGTACTTC	CASSPTGGVDEQYF
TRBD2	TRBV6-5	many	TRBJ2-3	TGTGCCAGCAGTTACTGGGTAGCGGGGAGGCCAGATACGCAGTATTTT	CASSYWVAGRPDTQYF
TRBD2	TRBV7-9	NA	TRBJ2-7	TGTGCCAGCAGCCTATTACTAGCGGGAGCGTACGAGCAGTACTTC	CASSLLLAGAYEQYF
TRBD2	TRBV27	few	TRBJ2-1	TGTGCCAGCAGGTCTAGCGGGAGGAGTTGGGATGAGCAGTTCTTC	CASRSSGRSWDEQFF
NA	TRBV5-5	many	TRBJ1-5	TGTGCCAGCAGCTTCGTGAGCAATCAGCCCCAGCATTTT	CASSFVSNQPQHF
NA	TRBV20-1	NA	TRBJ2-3	TGCAGTGCTAATTTGGTGTGGGGTGGAGAGGGAACAGATACGCAGTATTTT	CSANLVWGGEGTDTQYF
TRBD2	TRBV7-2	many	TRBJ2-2	TGTGCCAGCAACAGCGGGATCACCGGGGAGCTGTTTTTT	CASNSGITGELFF
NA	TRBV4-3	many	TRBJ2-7	TGCGCCAGCAGCCAATCCGACAGTTACGAGCAGTACTTC	CASSQSDSYEQYF
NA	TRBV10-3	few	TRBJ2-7	TGTGCCTGCAGTGACCCCCGGGGAGCCTACGAGCAGTACTTC	CACSDPRGAYEQYF
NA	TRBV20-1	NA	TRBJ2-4	TGCAGTGCTAGTGAGGGGACGATAAACATTCAGTACTTC	CSASEGTINIQYF
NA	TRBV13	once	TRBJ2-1	TGTGCCAGCAGCCCGAACGTCCCTAATGGTGAGCAGTTCTTC	CASSPNVPNGEQFF
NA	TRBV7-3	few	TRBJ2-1	TGTGCCAGCAGCTTCGGGGGGCTGGACAGCCTCTACAATGAGCAGTTCTTC	CASSFGGLDSLYNEQFF
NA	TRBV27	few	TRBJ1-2	TGTGCCAGCAGTCCAGGGGTGTTGGGTGGCTACACCTTC	CASSPGVLGGYTF
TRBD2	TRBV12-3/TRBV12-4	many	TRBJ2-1	TGTGCCAGCAGTTTAGTATCCTTGCCACTAGCGGGAGGTGGGAGCTCCTACAATGAGCAGTTCTTC	CASSLVSLPLAGGGSSYNEQFF
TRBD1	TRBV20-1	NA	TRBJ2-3	TGCAGTGCCGACCCGGACAGGGGCCCGGATACGCAGTATTTT	CSADPDRGPDTQYF